This TCR beta chain was recorded in a study of CD8 T cells in Susac syndrome. Trimming took 2 bases from V and 1 from J, leaving 5 bases between them. CDR1 and CDR2 (germline): KGHSH, LQKENI. The CDR3 is 13 residues long. cDNA came from around 0.54 to 1 ug RNA primed by random hexamers. MiXCR, applied by TCRdb to the immunoSEQ multiplex PCR reads, yields one record per CDR3 protein. The sample records approximately 110,000 distinct CDR3 sequences, 90% to 98% being singletons. The material sequenced was CD4+ T cells from PBMCs. The origin of this receptor is a human donor in good health. The chain recombines TRBV18 with TRBJ2-5, with no clear D. Here the CDR3 reads CASSPSLQETQYF. The CDR3, as DNA: TGTGCCAGCTCACCATCCCTCCAAGAGACCCAGTACTTC.